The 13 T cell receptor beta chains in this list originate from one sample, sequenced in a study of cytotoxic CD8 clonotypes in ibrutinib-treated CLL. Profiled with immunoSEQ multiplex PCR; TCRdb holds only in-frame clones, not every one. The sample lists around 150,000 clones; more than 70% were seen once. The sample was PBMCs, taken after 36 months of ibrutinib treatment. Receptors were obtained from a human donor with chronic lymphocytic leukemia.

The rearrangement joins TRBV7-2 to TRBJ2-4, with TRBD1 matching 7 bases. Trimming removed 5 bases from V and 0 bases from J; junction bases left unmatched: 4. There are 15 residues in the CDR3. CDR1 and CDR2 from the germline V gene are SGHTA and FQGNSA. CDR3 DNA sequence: TGTGCCAGCAGCCCTACAGGGGTAGCCAAAAACATTCAGTACTTC. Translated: CASSPTGVAKNIQYF.

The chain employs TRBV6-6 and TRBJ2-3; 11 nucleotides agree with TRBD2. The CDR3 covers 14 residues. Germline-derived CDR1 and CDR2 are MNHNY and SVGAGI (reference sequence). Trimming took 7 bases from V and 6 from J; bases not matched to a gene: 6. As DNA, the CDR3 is TGTGCCAGCACCTTAGCGGGGGGGTGGGATACGCAGTATTTT. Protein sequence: CASTLAGGWDTQYF.

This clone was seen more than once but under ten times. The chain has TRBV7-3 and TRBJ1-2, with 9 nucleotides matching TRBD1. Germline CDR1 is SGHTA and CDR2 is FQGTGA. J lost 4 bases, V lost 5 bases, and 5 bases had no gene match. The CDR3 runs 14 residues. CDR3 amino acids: CASSKGQGGYGYTF. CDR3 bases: TGTGCCAGCAGCAAGGGACAGGGAGGCTATGGCTACACCTTC.

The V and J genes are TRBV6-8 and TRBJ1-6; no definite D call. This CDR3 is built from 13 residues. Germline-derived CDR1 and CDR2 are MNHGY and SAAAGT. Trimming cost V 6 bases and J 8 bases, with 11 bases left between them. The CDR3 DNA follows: TGTGCCAGCAGCGTGGGCGTGGATTCACCCCTCCACTTT. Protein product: CASSVGVDSPLHF.

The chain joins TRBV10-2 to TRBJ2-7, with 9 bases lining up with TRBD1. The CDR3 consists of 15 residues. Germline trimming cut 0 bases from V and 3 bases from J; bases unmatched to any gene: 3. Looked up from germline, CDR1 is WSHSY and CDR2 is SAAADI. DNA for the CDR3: TGCGCCAGCAGTGAGTCGTCGGGACAGGGCTACGAGCAGTACTTC. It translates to CASSESSGQGYEQYF.

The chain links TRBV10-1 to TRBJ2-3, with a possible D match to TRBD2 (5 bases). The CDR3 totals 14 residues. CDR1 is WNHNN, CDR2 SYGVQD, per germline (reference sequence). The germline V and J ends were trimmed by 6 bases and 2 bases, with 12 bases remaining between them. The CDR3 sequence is CASSAGGPTDTQYF. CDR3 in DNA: TGCGCCAGCAGCGCGGGCGGCCCCACAGATACGCAGTATTTT.

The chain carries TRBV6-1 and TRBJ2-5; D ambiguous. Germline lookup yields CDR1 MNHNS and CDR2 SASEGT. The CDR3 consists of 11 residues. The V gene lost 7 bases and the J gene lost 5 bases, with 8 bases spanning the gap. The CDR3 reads CASIGHETQYF. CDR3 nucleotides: TGTGCCAGCATAGGTCACGAGACCCAGTACTTC.

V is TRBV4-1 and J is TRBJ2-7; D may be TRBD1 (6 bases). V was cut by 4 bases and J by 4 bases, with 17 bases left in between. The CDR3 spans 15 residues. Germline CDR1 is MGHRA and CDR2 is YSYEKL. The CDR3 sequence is CASSRTGTLQYEQYF. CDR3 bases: TGCGCCAGCAGCCGCACCGGGACACTCCAGTACGAGCAGTACTTC.

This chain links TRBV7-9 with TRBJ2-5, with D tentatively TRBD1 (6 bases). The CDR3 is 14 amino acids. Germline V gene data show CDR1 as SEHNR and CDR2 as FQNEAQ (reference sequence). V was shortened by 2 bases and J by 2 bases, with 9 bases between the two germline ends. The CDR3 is CASSLRQEQETQYF. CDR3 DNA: TGTGCCAGCAGCTTACGACAGGAACAAGAGACCCAGTACTTC.

CDR3 region: CASSDLTDRAFF. The CDR3 bases are TGCGCCAGCAGCGATTTGACAGATAGGGCTTTCTTT. V is TRBV5-1 and J is TRBJ1-1; the D gene is possibly TRBD1 (5 bases). V lost 4 bases, J lost 11 bases, and 15 bases lay in between. The CDR3 runs 12 residues. Germline V lookup: CDR1 SGHRS, CDR2 YFSETQ.

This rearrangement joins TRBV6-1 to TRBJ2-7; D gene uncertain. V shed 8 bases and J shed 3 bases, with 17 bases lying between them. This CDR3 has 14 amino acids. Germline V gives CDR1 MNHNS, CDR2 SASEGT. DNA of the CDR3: TGTGCCAGCGTACGTGAGCCGTACCGCTACGAGCAGTACTTC. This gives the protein CASVREPYRYEQYF.

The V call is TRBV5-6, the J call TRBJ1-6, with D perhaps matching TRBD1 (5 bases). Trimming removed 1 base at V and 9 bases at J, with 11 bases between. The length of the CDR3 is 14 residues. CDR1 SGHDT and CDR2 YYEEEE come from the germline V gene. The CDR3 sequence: CASSLRIGGSPLHF. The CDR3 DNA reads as TGTGCCAGCAGCTTGAGGATCGGGGGTTCACCCCTCCACTTT.

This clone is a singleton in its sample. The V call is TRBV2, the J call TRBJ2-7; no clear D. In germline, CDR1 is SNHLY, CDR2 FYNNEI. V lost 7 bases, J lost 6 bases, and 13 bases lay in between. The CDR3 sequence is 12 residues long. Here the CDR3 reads CASNRDSGEQYF. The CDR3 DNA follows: TGTGCCAGCAACCGCGACTCCGGCGAGCAGTACTTC.